The 12 T cell receptor beta chains given below trace back to one sample, sequenced in a study of T cell repertoires in cytomegalovirus infection. One entry per CDR3 protein, called by TCRdb with MiXCR from the reads. The sample consists of 300,000 to 400,000 distinct CDR3 sequences, about 29% of them appearing once. Which antigens these TCRs recognize remains unknown. This specimen was cultured PBMCs, taken from culture after CMV antigen stimulation. The receptors were gathered from a human donor in good health (CMV status not recorded). Some clones in this sample may be carry-over from other donors' samples.

At least ten counts were recorded for this clonotype. J is TRBJ2-1 and V is TRBV7-2; TRBD1 agrees at 8 bases. The CDR3 extends over 13 amino acids. J gave up 9 bases and V 3 bases, and 4 bases lay outside the gene matches. Germline-derived CDR1 and CDR2 are SGHTA and FQGNSA. CDR3 amino acids: CASSLGQAVEQFF. The CDR3 nucleotides are TGTGCCAGCAGCTTGGGACAGGCGGTTGAGCAGTTCTTC.

This clonotype was detected ten times or more. CDR3 in DNA: TGTGCCAGCGGAAACAGGGTCACTGGCCGCACAGATACGCAGTATTTT. Translated: CASGNRVTGRTDTQYF. The chain employs TRBV12-3 or TRBV12-4 and TRBJ2-3, with TRBD1 as a possible D gene (6 bases). The CDR3 is made up of 16 amino acids. V lost 8 bases, J lost 1 base, and 19 bases lay in between.

A few counts support this clonotype. The chain employs TRBV3-1 and TRBJ2-3; possible D gene TRBD2, 6 bases. This CDR3 is built from 16 residues. Trimming cost V 7 bases and J 2 bases, with 19 bases left between them. CDR1 is LGHDT, CDR2 YNNKEL, per germline (reference sequence). CDR3 in amino acids: CASTAGGSGYTDTQYF. CDR3 bases: TGTGCCAGCACCGCAGGTGGTAGCGGATACACAGATACGCAGTATTTT.

This chain links TRBV20-1 with TRBJ1-5; D is uncertain. This CDR3 has 16 residues. V was clipped by 0 bases and J by 0 bases, with 12 bases between them. Germline CDR1 reads DFQATT; CDR2 reads SNEGSKA (reference sequence). The CDR3 nucleotides read TGCAGTGCTAGAGATTCCACAGAAACTAGCAATCAGCCCCAGCATTTT. Translating gives CSARDSTETSNQPQHF.

This chain connects TRBV7-9 to TRBJ2-5; D is tentatively TRBD1 or TRBD2 (6 bases each). Germline V gene data show CDR1 as SEHNR and CDR2 as FQNEAQ (reference sequence). The CDR3 covers 16 residues. V was clipped by 6 bases and J by 4 bases, with 21 bases between them. The DNA of the CDR3 is TGTGCCAGCAGTCGGACCGAGGGGGGCTGGGGAGAGACCCAGTACTTC. This codes for CASSRTEGGWGETQYF.

The chain carries TRBV19 and TRBJ2-7, with 9 bases aligning to TRBD1. Germline assignment: CDR1 LNHDA and CDR2 SQIVND (reference sequence). With 2 bases clipped from V and 3 bases from J, the junction kept 5 bases outside the gene matches. This CDR3 is 15 amino acids long. The CDR3 sequence is CASSIWGQGHYEQYF. DNA for the CDR3: TGTGCCAGTAGTATATGGGGACAGGGCCACTACGAGCAGTACTTC.

The chain uses TRBV5-8 and TRBJ1-5, with 7 positions matching TRBD1. The CDR3 has 15 amino acids. CDR1 and CDR2 from the germline V gene are SGHTS and YDEGEE. J lost 3 bases, V lost 4 bases, and 7 bases had no gene match. CDR3 region: CASSPGTVFNQPQHF. The CDR3 coding sequence is TGTGCCAGCAGCCCCGGGACAGTTTTCAATCAGCCCCAGCATTTT.

This clonotype has ten or more counts. V and J are TRBV7-3 and TRBJ2-3, with 9 nucleotides matching TRBD2. The CDR3 contains 16 residues. Germline V gives CDR1 SGHTA, CDR2 FQGTGA. The V gene end was trimmed by 5 bases and the J gene end by 6 bases; junction bases not matched to a gene: 12. Written as DNA, the CDR3 is TGTGCCAGCAGCCCAGGGCCACTAGCGGGCAGGGATACGCAGTATTTT. Translating it yields CASSPGPLAGRDTQYF.

This clonotype was seen a few times. This chain links TRBV5-1 with TRBJ2-2; the D is unclear. V lost 0 bases to trimming and J lost 6 bases, with 18 bases between them. This CDR3 has 17 amino acids. The V gene's germline CDR1 is SGHRS and CDR2 YFSETQ. In DNA, the CDR3 is TGCGCCAGCAGCTTGGGAACTACCCTAACCTGGGCCGGGGAGCTGTTTTTT. It translates to CASSLGTTLTWAGELFF.

This clonotype has a handful of counts. The chain employs TRBV2 and TRBJ1-2, with D tentatively TRBD1 (6 bases). The V end was cut by 7 bases, the J end by 2 bases, with 17 bases between. The CDR3 is made up of 15 amino acids. In germline, CDR1 is SNHLY, CDR2 FYNNEI. The DNA for the CDR3 is TGTGCCAGCACCGATAGGACAGTGCGCAACTATGGCTACACCTTC. Its protein is CASTDRTVRNYGYTF.

This clonotype was counted between two and nine times. The chain joins TRBV29-1 to TRBJ2-1; tentatively, D is TRBD2 (6 bases). Per germline, CDR1 SQVTM and CDR2 ANQGSEA. The V end lost 0 bases, the J end lost 2 bases, and 14 bases lay between the germline ends. The CDR3 is 16 amino acids. The CDR3 reads CSVEDRGSQTYNEQFF. CDR3 DNA sequence: TGCAGCGTTGAAGATCGGGGGAGCCAGACCTACAATGAGCAGTTCTTC.

This clonotype was observed at least ten times. The gene calls are TRBV19 and TRBJ1-6, with D perhaps matching TRBD1 (5 bases). Trimming removed 1 base from V and 6 bases from J, with 13 bases in between. The germline gives CDR1 LNHDA, CDR2 SQIVND (reference sequence). There are 16 residues in the CDR3. The chain's CDR3 is CASSIARTRTNSPLHF. The CDR3 nucleotides are TGTGCCAGTAGTATAGCTCGGACAAGAACTAATTCACCCCTCCACTTT.